This T cell receptor beta chain appears in the sequencing data of a study of T cell repertoires in cytomegalovirus infection. V lost 5 bases, J lost 5 bases, and 7 bases stayed unmatched. CDR1 SGHTA and CDR2 FQGTGA come from the germline V gene. This CDR3 has 14 amino acids. Each CDR3 protein gets one entry after TCRdb re-called the reads with MiXCR. The sample includes hundreds of thousands of distinct CDR3 sequences, almost 30% of them seen just once. General study results and limits: The ex vivo response showed dominance by HLA-C-restricted CMV-specific TCR beta clonotypes.

On this clonotype: Its cognate antigen is unknown.

The specimen comprised cultured PBMCs, sampled from culture after CMV antigen stimulation. This clonotype was sampled from a human donor in good health (CMV status not recorded). Some clones in this sample may be carry-over from other donors' samples. J is TRBJ2-7 and V is TRBV7-3; the match to TRBD1 covers 9 bases. CDR3 residues: CASSTGTGSNEQYF. CDR3 nucleotide sequence: TGTGCCAGCAGCACCGGGACAGGGAGTAACGAGCAGTACTTC.